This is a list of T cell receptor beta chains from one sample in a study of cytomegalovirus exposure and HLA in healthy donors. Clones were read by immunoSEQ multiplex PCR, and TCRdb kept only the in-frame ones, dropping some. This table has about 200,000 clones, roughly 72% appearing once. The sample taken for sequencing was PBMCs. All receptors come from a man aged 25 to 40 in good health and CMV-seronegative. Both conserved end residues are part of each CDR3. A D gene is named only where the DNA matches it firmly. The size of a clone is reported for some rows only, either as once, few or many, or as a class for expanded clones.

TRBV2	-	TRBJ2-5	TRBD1	TGTGCCAGCAGTGATTGGCAGGGGGCGGAGACCCAGTACTTC	CASSDWQGAETQYF
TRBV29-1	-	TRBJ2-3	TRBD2	TGCAGCGTTGTTGATCTGACTAGCGGGAGTGTAGGCACAGATACGCAGTATTTT	CSVVDLTSGSVGTDTQYF
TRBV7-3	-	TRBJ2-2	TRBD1	TGTGCCAGCAGCTTACCGACAGGGTTGAACACCGGGGAGCTGTTTTTT	CASSLPTGLNTGELFF
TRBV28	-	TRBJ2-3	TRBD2	TGTGCCAGCAGTTTCGACAGCGGGAGTGCAGATACGCAGTATTTT	CASSFDSGSADTQYF
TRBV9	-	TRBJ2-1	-	TGTGCCAGCAGCCTCCGAATGGGGAGCTCCTACAATGAGCAGTTCTTC	CASSLRMGSSYNEQFF
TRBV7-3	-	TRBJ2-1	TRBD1	TGTGCCAGCAGCTTCTCCCCGGACAGGGTGTATGAGCAGTTCTTC	CASSFSPDRVYEQFF
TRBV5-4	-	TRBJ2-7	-	TGTGCCAGCAGCTTGTCGAAAAGCGGGCTCTCCTACGAGCAGTACTTC	CASSLSKSGLSYEQYF
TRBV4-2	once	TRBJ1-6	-	TGTGCCAGCAGCCAAGATGTAGGAGGGGACGGTAATTCACCCCTCCACTTT	CASSQDVGGDGNSPLHF
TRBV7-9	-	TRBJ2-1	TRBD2	TGTGCCAGCAGCTCCTATGGCGGGAGGAACTACAATGAGCAGTTCTTC	CASSSYGGRNYNEQFF
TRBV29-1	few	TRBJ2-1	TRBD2	TGCAGCGTTGAAGCTAGCGGTACCTCCTACAATGAGCAGTTCTTC	CSVEASGTSYNEQFF
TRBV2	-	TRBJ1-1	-	TGTGCCAGATCCTCTGGGGCGGGACCCGGCACTGAAGCTTTCTTT	CARSSGAGPGTEAFF
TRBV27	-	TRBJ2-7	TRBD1	TGTGCCAGCAGTTTTTCGGGACAGAACTACGAGCAGTACTTC	CASSFSGQNYEQYF
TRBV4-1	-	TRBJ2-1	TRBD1	TGCGCCAGCAGCCAACCTAGACAGGGTAGTAAGTATGAGCAGTTCTTC	CASSQPRQGSKYEQFF
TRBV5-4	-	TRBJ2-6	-	TGTGCCAGCAGCTCCTACAGGAGCACGGGCTCTGGGGCCAACGTCCTGACTTTC	CASSSYRSTGSGANVLTF
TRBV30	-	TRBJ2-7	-	TGTGCCTGGAGGCCCATGGGGCGCACCTACGAGCAGTACTTC	CAWRPMGRTYEQYF
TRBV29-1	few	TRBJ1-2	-	TGCAGCGTGAGCGGGAACGGGTATGGCTACACCTTC	CSVSGNGYGYTF
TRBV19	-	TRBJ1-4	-	TGTGCCAGTAGCTTTCCCTGGGGGGCAACTAATGAAAAACTGTTTTTT	CASSFPWGATNEKLFF
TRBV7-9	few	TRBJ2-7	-	TGTGCCAGCAGCCTTACAGGGAATCCCTACGAGCAGTACTTC	CASSLTGNPYEQYF
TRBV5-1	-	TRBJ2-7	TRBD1	TGCGCCAGCAGCTCGACAGGGGACTACGAGCAGTACTTC	CASSSTGDYEQYF
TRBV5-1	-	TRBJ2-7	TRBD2	TGCGCCAGCAGCTCGAATAGCGGGAGTACGTACGAGCAGTACTTC	CASSSNSGSTYEQYF
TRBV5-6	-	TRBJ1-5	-	TGTGCCAGCAGCGAACAGGGAAGAAATCAGCCCCAGCATTTT	CASSEQGRNQPQHF
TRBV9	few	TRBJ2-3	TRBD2	TGTGCCAGCAGCGTCGGGACTAGCGGGAGGACTAGCACAGATACGCAGTATTTT	CASSVGTSGRTSTDTQYF
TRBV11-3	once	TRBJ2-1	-	TGTGCCAGCAGCTTAGTCTATGACTACAATGAGCAGTTCTTC	CASSLVYDYNEQFF